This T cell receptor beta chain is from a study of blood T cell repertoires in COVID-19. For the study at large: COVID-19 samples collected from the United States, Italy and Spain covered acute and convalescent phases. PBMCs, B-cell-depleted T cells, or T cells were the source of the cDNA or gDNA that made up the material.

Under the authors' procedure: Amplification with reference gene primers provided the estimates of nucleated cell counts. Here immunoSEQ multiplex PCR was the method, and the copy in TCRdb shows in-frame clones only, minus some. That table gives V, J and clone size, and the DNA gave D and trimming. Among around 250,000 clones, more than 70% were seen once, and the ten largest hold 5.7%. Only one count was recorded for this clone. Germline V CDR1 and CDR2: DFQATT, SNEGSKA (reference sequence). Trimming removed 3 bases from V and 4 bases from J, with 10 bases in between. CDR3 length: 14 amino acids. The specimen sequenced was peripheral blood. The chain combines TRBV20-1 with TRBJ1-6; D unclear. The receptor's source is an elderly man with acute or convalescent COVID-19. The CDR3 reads CSASEGRYNSPLHF. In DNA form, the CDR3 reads TGCAGTGCTAGTGAAGGGAGATATAATTCACCCCTCCACTTT.